Included here is one TCR beta chain sequence, with context. Original data processing: Reference gene primers were amplified, and this amplification served to estimate nucleated cell counts. Clones were read by immunoSEQ multiplex PCR, and TCRdb kept only the in-frame ones, dropping some. From that table come the V and J calls and clone size; the DNA was used to work out D and trimming. The sample yields roughly 50,000 clones, roughly 90% seen once. Germline CDR1 reads LNHDA; CDR2 reads SQIVND (reference sequence). Trimming took 5 bases from V and 2 from J; bases not matched to a gene: 10. The CDR3 covers 17 residues. The data stem from a study of blood T cell repertoires in COVID-19.

Sequenced input: peripheral blood. V and J are TRBV19 and TRBJ2-1; 9 bases are shared with TRBD2. This sequence originates from a middle-aged man with acute or convalescent COVID-19. The CDR3: CASSSTLAGNPYNEQFF. Written as DNA, the CDR3 is TGTGCCAGTAGTTCGACACTAGCGGGTAACCCCTACAATGAGCAGTTCTTC.